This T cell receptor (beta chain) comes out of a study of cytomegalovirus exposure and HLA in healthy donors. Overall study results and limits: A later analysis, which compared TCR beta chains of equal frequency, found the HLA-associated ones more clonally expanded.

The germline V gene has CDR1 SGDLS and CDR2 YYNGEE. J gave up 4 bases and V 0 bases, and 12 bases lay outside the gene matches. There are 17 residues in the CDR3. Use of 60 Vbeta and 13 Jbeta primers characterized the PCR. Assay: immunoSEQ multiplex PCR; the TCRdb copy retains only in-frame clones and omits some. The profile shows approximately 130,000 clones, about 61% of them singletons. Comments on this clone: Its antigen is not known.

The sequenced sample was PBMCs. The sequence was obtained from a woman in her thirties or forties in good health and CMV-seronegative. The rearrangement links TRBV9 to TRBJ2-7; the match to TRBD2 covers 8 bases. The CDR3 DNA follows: TGTGCCAGCAGCGTAGCCGGGGGGGCTTCCGGCGATTACGAGCAGTACTTC. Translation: CASSVAGGASGDYEQYF.